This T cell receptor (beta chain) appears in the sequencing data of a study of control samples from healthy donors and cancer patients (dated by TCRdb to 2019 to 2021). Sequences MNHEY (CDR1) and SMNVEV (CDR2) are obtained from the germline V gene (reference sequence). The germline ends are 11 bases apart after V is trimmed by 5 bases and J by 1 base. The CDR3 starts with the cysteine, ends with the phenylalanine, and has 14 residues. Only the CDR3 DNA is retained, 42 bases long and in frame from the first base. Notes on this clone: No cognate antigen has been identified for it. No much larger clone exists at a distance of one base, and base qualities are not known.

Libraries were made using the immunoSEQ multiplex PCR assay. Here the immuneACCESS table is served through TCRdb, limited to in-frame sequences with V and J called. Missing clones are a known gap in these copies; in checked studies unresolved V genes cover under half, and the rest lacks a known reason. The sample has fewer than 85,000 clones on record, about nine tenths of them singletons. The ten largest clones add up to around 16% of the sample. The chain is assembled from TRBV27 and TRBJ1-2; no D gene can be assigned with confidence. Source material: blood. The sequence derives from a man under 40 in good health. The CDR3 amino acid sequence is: CASSKDGFNYGYTF. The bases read TGTGCCAGCAGTAAGGACGGCTTTAACTATGGCTACACCTTC.